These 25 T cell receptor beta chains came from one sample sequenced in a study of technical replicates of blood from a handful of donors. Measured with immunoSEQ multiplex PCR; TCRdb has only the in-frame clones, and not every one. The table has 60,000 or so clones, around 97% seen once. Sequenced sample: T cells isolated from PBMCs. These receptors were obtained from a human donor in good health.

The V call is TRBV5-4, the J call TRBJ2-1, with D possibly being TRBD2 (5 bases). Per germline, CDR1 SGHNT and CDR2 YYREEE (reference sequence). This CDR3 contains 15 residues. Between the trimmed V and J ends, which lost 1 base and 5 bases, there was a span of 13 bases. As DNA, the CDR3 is TGTGCCAGCAGCTTGAAGGGAGTAAGCAACAATGAGCAGTTCTTC. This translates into CASSLKGVSNNEQFF.

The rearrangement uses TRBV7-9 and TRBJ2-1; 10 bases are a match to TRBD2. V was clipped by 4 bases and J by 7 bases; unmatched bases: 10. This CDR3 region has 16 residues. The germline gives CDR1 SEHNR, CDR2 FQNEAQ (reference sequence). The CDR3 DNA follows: TGTGCCAGCAGCTCCCGACCGGGACTAGCGTTAAATGAGCAGTTCTTC. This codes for CASSSRPGLALNEQFF.

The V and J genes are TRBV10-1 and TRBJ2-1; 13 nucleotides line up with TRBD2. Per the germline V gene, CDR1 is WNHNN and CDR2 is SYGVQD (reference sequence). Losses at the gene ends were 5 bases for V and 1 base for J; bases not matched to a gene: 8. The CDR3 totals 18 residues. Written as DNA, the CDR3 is TGCGCCAGCAGTCATGGACTAGCGGGAGTCGGATCCTACAATGAGCAGTTCTTC. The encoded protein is CASSHGLAGVGSYNEQFF.

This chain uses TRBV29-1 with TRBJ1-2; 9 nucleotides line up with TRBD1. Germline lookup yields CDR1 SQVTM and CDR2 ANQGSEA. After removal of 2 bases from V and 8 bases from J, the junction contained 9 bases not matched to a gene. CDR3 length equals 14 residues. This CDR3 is CSVEHRRTGEGYTF. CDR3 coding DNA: TGCAGCGTTGAACACCGCCGGACAGGGGAGGGCTACACCTTC.

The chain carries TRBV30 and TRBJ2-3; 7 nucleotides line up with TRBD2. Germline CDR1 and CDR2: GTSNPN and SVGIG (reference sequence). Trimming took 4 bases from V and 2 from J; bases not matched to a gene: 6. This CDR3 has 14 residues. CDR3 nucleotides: TGTGCCTGGACCGAAGGGACTAACACAGATACGCAGTATTTT. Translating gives CAWTEGTNTDTQYF.

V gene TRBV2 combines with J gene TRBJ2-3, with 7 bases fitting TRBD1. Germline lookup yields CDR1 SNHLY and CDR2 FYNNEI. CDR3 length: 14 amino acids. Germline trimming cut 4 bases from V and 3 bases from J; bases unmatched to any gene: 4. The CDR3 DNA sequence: TGTGCCAGCAGTGTCGGCAGGGGGACAGATACGCAGTATTTT. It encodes CASSVGRGTDTQYF. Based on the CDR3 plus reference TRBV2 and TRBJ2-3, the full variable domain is EPEVTQTPSHQVTQMGQEVILRCVPISNHLYFYWYRQILGQKVEFLVSFYNNEISEKSEIFDDQFSVERPDGSNFTLKIRSTKLEDSAMYFCASSVGRGTDTQYFGPGTRLTVL.

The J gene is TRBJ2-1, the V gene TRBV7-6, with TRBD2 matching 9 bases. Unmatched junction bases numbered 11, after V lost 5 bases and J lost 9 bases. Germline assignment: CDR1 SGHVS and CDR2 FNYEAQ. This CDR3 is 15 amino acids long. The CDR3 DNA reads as TGTGCCAGCAGCCTTCCTAGCGGGATGGGGGGTGAGCAGTTCTTC. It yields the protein CASSLPSGMGGEQFF.

DNA for the CDR3: TGTGCCAGCAGCCAAGGGGGATTGCGGGAGCTTCAGGAGCAGTACTTC. It translates to CASSQGGLRELQEQYF. The V gene is TRBV4-2, the J gene TRBJ2-7; TRBD2 aligns across 7 bases. The CDR3 is 16 amino acids. Germline-derived CDR1 and CDR2 are LGHNA and YNFKEQ. The ends lost 1 base at V and 7 bases at J; junction bases unmatched: 13.

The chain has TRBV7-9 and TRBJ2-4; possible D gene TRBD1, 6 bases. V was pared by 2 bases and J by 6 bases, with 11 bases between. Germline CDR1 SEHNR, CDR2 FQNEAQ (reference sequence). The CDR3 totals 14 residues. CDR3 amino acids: CASSLTGLGNIQYF. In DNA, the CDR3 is TGTGCCAGCAGCTTAACAGGGCTGGGAAACATTCAGTACTTC.

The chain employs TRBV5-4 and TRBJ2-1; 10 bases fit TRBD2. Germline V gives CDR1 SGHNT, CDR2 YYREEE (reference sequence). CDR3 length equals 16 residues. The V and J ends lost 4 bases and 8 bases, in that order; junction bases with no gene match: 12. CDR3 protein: CASSPPRVAGGHEQFF. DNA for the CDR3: TGTGCCAGCAGCCCGCCGAGGGTAGCGGGAGGCCATGAGCAGTTCTTC.

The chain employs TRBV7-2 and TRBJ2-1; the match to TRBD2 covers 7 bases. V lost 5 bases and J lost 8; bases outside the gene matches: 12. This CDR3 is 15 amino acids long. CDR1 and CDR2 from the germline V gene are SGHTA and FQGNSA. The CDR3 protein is CASSPVAGPEDEQFF. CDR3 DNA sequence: TGTGCCAGCAGCCCCGTAGCGGGTCCAGAGGATGAGCAGTTCTTC.

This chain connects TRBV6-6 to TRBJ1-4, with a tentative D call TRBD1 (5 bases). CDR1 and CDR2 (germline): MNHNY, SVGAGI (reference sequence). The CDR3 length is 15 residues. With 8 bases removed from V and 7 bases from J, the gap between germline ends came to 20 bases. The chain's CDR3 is CASRITGWEAEKLFF. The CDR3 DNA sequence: TGTGCCAGCCGAATAACAGGCTGGGAGGCTGAAAAACTGTTTTTT.

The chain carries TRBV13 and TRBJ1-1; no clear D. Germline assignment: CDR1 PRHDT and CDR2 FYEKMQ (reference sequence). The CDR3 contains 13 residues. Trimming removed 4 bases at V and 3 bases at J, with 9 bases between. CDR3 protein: CASSWAVDTEAFF. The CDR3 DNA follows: TGTGCCAGCAGCTGGGCCGTAGACACTGAAGCTTTCTTT. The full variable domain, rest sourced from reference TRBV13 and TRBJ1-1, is AAGVIQSPRHLIKEKRETATLKCYPIPRHDTVYWYQQGPGQDPQFLISFYEKMQSDKGSIPDRFSAQQFSDYHSELNMSSLELGDSALYFCASSWAVDTEAFFGQGTRLTVV.

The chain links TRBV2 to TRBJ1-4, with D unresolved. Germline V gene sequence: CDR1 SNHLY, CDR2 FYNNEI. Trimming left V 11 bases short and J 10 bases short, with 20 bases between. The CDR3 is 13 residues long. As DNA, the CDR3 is TGTGCCGGGAGTACGGCTCCGGAGGGAAAACTGTTTTTT. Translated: CAGSTAPEGKLFF.

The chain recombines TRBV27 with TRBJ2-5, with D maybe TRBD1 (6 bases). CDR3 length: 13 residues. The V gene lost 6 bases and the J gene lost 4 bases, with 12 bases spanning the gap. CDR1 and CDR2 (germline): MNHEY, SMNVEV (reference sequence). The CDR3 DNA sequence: TGTGCCAGCAGGGAACAGGGTTCAGAGACCCAGTACTTC. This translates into CASREQGSETQYF.

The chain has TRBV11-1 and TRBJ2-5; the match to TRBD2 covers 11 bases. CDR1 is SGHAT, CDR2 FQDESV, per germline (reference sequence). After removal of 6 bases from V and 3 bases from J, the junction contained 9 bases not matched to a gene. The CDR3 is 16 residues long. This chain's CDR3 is CASSPGLAVTEETQYF. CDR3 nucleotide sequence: TGTGCCAGCAGTCCGGGACTAGCGGTAACCGAAGAGACCCAGTACTTC.

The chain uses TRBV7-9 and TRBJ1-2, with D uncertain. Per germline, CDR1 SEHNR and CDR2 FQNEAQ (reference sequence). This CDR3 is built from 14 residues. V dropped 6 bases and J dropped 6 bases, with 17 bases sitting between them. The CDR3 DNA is TGTGCCAGCAGGAGAGCAGGTGGAACTGATGGCTACACCTTC. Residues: CASRRAGGTDGYTF. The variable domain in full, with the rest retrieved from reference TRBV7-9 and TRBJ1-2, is DTGVSQNPRHKITKRGQNVTFRCDPISEHNRLYWYRQTLGQGPEFLTYFQNEAQLEKSRLLSDRFSAERPKGSFSTLEIQRTEQGDSAMYLCASRRAGGTDGYTFGSGTRLTVV.

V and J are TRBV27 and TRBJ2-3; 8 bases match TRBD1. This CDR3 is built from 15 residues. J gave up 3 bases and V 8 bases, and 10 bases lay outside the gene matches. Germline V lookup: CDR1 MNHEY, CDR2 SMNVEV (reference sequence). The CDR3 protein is CASGRQGFGTDTQYF. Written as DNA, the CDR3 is TGTGCCAGCGGAAGACAGGGGTTCGGTACAGATACGCAGTATTTT.

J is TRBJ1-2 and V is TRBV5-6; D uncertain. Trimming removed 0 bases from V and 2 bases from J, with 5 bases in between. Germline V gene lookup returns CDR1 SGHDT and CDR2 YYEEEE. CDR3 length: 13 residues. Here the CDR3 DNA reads TGTGCCAGCAGCTTGGACAGAAACTATGGCTACACCTTC. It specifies CASSLDRNYGYTF.

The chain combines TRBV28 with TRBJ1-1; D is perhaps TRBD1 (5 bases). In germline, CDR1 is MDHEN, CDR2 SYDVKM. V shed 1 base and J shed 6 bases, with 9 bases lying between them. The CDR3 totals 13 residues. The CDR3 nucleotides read TGTGCCAGCAGTTTATCCGGAGGGGCTGAAGCTTTCTTT. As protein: CASSLSGGAEAFF.

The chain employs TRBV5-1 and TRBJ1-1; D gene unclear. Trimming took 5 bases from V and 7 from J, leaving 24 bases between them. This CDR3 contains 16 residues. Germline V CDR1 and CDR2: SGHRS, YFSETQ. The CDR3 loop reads CASRFSPRPDGIEAFF. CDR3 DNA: TGCGCCAGCAGGTTCTCCCCCAGACCAGACGGGATTGAAGCTTTCTTT. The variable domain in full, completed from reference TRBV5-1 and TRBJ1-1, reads KAGVTQTPRYLIKTRGQQVTLSCSPISGHRSVSWYQQTPGQGLQFLFEYFSETQRNKGNFPGRFSGRQFSNSRSEMNVSTLELGDSALYLCASRFSPRPDGIEAFFGQGTRLTVV.

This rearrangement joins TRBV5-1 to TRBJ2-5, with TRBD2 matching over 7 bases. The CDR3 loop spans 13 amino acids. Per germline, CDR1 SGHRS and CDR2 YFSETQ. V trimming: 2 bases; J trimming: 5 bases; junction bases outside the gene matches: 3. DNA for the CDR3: TGCGCCAGCAGCTTCGGGGGGTGGGAGACCCAGTACTTC. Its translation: CASSFGGWETQYF.

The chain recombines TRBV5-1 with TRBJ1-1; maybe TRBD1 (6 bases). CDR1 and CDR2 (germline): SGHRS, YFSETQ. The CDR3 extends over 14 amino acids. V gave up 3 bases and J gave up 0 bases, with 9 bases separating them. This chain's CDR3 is CASSSDSLNTEAFF. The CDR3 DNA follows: TGCGCCAGCAGCTCGGACAGTTTGAACACTGAAGCTTTCTTT.

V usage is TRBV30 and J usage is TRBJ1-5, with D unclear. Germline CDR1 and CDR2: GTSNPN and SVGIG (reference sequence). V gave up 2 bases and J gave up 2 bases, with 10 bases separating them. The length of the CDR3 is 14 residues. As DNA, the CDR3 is TGTGCCTGGAGTAGAATAGCGGGCAATCAGCCCCAGCATTTT. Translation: CAWSRIAGNQPQHF.

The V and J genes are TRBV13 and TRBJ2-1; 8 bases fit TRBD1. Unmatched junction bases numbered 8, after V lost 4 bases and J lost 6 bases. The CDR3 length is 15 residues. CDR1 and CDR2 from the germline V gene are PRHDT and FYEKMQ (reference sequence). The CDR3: CASSSTPTGGNEQFF. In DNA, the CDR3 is TGTGCCAGCAGCTCTACCCCTACAGGGGGCAATGAGCAGTTCTTC. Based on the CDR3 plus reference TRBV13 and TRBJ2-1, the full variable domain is AAGVIQSPRHLIKEKRETATLKCYPIPRHDTVYWYQQGPGQDPQFLISFYEKMQSDKGSIPDRFSAQQFSDYHSELNMSSLELGDSALYFCASSSTPTGGNEQFFGPGTRLTVL.